Below are 25 T cell receptor beta chains sequenced from a single sample in a study of identical twins. TCRdb itself ran the 5' RACE reads through MiXCR, one entry per CDR3 protein. The data contain 450,000 to 650,000 distinct CDR3 sequences, about 15% of them singletons. This same sample was also part of a study on yellow fever vaccine responses in identical twins.

The sample comprised CD4+ T cells sorted from blood. The receptors come from a woman between 18 and 30 years old in good health.

The chain combines TRBV18 with TRBJ2-1, with 10 nucleotides matching TRBD2. The CDR3 is 17 amino acids. Germline CDR1 reads KGHSH; CDR2 reads LQKENI. V gave up 0 bases and J gave up 0 bases; unmatched junction bases: 2. The CDR3 region has the DNA TGTGCCAGCTCACCACCGGCTAGCGGGAGCTCCTACAATGAGCAGTTCTTC. Translating it yields CASSPPASGSSYNEQFF.

This chain connects TRBV11-1 to TRBJ2-1; 13 positions agree with TRBD2. Unmatched junction bases numbered 8, after V lost 1 base and J lost 8 bases. This CDR3 is built from 17 residues. Germline V gives CDR1 SGHAT, CDR2 FQDESV (reference sequence). The CDR3 spells CASSLGILAGGLDEQFF. As DNA, the CDR3 is TGTGCCAGCAGCTTAGGGATACTAGCGGGAGGGCTCGATGAGCAGTTCTTC.

This clonotype has a handful of counts. The chain couples TRBV29-1 to TRBJ2-5; 7 bases map to TRBD1. Germline V lookup: CDR1 SQVTM, CDR2 ANQGSEA. The V and J ends lost 6 bases and 5 bases, in that order; junction bases with no gene match: 15. This CDR3 region has 15 residues. The CDR3 loop is CSVNVGHPRGETQYF. The CDR3 region has the DNA TGCAGCGTGAATGTGGGACACCCCAGGGGGGAGACCCAGTACTTC.

This clonotype was picked up a small number of times. The V gene is TRBV11-1, the J gene TRBJ2-4; the D gene could be TRBD1 or TRBD2 (5 bases each). The CDR3 consists of 15 residues. Trimming took 1 base from V and 12 from J, leaving 19 bases between them. Germline values: CDR1 SGHAT, CDR2 FQDESV (reference sequence). CDR3 bases: TGTGCCAGCAGCTTAGGGGACGCTTCCAGAACAAATCAGTACTTC. This gives the protein CASSLGDASRTNQYF.

The J gene is TRBJ1-1, the V gene TRBV10-3, with D maybe TRBD1 (6 bases). The CDR3 loop spans 12 amino acids. Looked up from germline, CDR1 is ENHRY and CDR2 is SYGVKD. V was cut by 7 bases and J by 3 bases, with 9 bases left in between. CDR3 in DNA: TGTGCCATCAAGGGGGACTACACTGAAGCTTTCTTT. It yields the protein CAIKGDYTEAFF.

This sequence joins TRBV10-2 and TRBJ2-4; 8 bases fit TRBD2. Unmatched junction bases numbered 17, after V lost 3 bases and J lost 1 base. Looked up from germline, CDR1 is WSHSY and CDR2 is SAAADI. The CDR3 extends over 20 amino acids. The CDR3 DNA is TGCGCCAGCAGTGACCAGTTGGGCGGGGGGTTTCCGGTGGCCAAAAACATTCAGTACTTC. It specifies CASSDQLGGGFPVAKNIQYF.

This clonotype has at least ten counts. V gene TRBV28 combines with J gene TRBJ2-7; the D call may be TRBD1 or TRBD2 (5 bases each). This CDR3 has 12 amino acids. CDR1 and CDR2 from the germline V gene are MDHEN and SYDVKM. The CDR3 loop reads CASSSGSYEQYV. CDR3 DNA: TGCGCCAGCAGCTCAGGGAGCTACGAGCAGTACGTC.

The chain joins TRBV20-1 to TRBJ2-7; 9 bases map to TRBD2. Unmatched junction bases numbered 1, after V lost 2 bases and J lost 2 bases. The CDR3 extends over 13 amino acids. Germline V gene data show CDR1 as DFQATT and CDR2 as SNEGSKA (reference sequence). The CDR3 DNA reads as TGCAGTGCTAGACGGACTAGCGCCTACGAGCAGTACGTC. Its translation is CSARRTSAYEQYV.

This clonotype was detected only a few times. This chain links TRBV14 with TRBJ2-7; tentative D call: TRBD2 (6 bases). Trimming stripped 4 bases from V and 2 bases from J, with 15 bases between. The CDR3 runs to 15 residues. Germline assignment: CDR1 SGHDN and CDR2 FVKESK. The CDR3 region has the DNA TGTGCCAGCAGCCCGACCGGGACTCCAACCTACGAGCAGTACTTC. Its translation is CASSPTGTPTYEQYF.

This clonotype was observed a few times. This sequence joins TRBV12-3 or TRBV12-4 and TRBJ1-4; D uncertain. V lost 2 bases and J 5 bases, leaving 9 bases between the germline ends. The CDR3 extends over 14 amino acids. The CDR3 protein is CASSLRTANEKLFF. CDR3 sequence (DNA): TGTGCCAGCAGTTTAAGAACAGCGAATGAAAAACTGTTTTTT.

This clonotype was counted only a few times. As DNA, the CDR3 is TGCAGTGCTAGAGTTGGGAAACCAAACTATGGCTACACCTTC. Its translation: CSARVGKPNYGYTF. This chain uses TRBV20-1 with TRBJ1-2; no clear D gene. The V gene lost 1 base and the J gene lost 2 bases, with 11 bases spanning the gap. Germline V gene sequence: CDR1 DFQATT, CDR2 SNEGSKA (reference sequence). The length of the CDR3 is 14 residues.

This clonotype showed up just a few times. The chain joins TRBV6-1 to TRBJ2-5; possibly TRBD2 for D (7 bases). This CDR3 spans 14 amino acids. From germline, CDR1 is MNHNS and CDR2 SASEGT. The germline V and J ends were trimmed by 11 bases and 3 bases, with 19 bases remaining between them. The CDR3 nucleotides read TGTGCCGCTGGGGGGGGGGCTTTTAAAGAGACCCAGTACTTC. As protein: CAAGGGAFKETQYF.

The gene calls are TRBV5-1 and TRBJ2-3, with D unresolved. V was pared by 2 bases and J by 1 base, with 11 bases between. Germline V gene lookup returns CDR1 SGHRS and CDR2 YFSETQ. CDR3 length: 15 amino acids. The CDR3 here is CASSFLRVGTDTQYF. The CDR3 coding sequence is TGCGCCAGCAGCTTCCTCCGGGTGGGCACAGATACGCAGTATTTT.

The chain employs TRBV7-3 and TRBJ2-7; 7 bases align to TRBD2. Germline CDR1 is SGHTA and CDR2 is FQGTGA. The CDR3 is 16 amino acids. Losses at the gene ends were 0 bases for V and 0 bases for J; bases not matched to a gene: 5. This CDR3 is CASSLTASGYSYEQYF. CDR3 nucleotide sequence: TGTGCCAGCAGCTTAACGGCTAGCGGTTACTCCTACGAGCAGTACTTC.

This clonotype has just a few counts. This chain joins TRBV9 and TRBJ2-3; D is possibly TRBD2 (6 bases). Per the germline V gene, CDR1 is SGDLS and CDR2 is YYNGEE. This CDR3 has 15 residues. V dropped 0 bases and J dropped 3 bases, with 11 bases sitting between them. The CDR3 nucleotides read TGTGCCAGCAGCGTAGCTGGGGGGTGGACAGATACGCAGTATTTT. Amino acid sequence: CASSVAGGWTDTQYF.

This clonotype was seen many times. The J gene is TRBJ2-1, the V gene TRBV12-3 or TRBV12-4; the match to TRBD1 covers 11 bases. This CDR3 is 16 amino acids long. The J segment lost 5 bases and the V segment lost 5 bases, leaving 8 bases of the junction unmatched. DNA for the CDR3: TGTGCCAGCAGTCAGCCCGGACAGGGGGCGAACAATGAGCAGTTCTTC. It codes for CASSQPGQGANNEQFF.

The rearrangement uses TRBV9 and TRBJ2-1; 8 bases are shared with TRBD2. Germline V gene data show CDR1 as SGDLS and CDR2 as YYNGEE. CDR3 length: 17 amino acids. Trimming at V came to 3 bases and at J to 3 bases, leaving 11 bases not matched to a gene. The CDR3 loop is CASSARKGSGIYNEQFF. The CDR3 coding sequence is TGTGCCAGCAGCGCTAGAAAGGGTAGCGGGATCTACAATGAGCAGTTCTTC.

Only a few counts were recorded for this clonotype. The rearrangement links TRBV6-1 to TRBJ1-4; 7 nucleotides align to TRBD1. This CDR3 is built from 15 residues. Germline CDR1 reads MNHNS; CDR2 reads SASEGT. J was trimmed by 2 bases and V by 5 bases; bases with no gene match: 5. Written as DNA, the CDR3 is TGTGCCAGCAGTCCGACAGGGATTACTAATGAAAAACTGTTTTTT. This gives the protein CASSPTGITNEKLFF.

In this sample, this clonotype turned up many times. The rearrangement links TRBV5-1 to TRBJ1-6; D call uncertain. Germline CDR1 is SGHRS and CDR2 is YFSETQ. Trimming removed 2 bases at V and 8 bases at J, with 14 bases between. CDR3 length: 15 residues. CDR3 in DNA: TGCGCCAGCAGCTTAGGGCTCGGTCGGGATTCACCCCTCCACTTT. As protein: CASSLGLGRDSPLHF. Looking up the rest from reference TRBV5-1 and TRBJ1-6 gives the full variable domain: KAGVTQTPRYLIKTRGQQVTLSCSPISGHRSVSWYQQTPGQGLQFLFEYFSETQRNKGNFPGRFSGRQFSNSRSEMNVSTLELGDSALYLCASSLGLGRDSPLHFGNGTRLTVT.

This clonotype was found a few times. This chain connects TRBV4-1 to TRBJ2-2; 8 bases line up with TRBD1. Germline V gene data show CDR1 as MGHRA and CDR2 as YSYEKL. CDR3 length equals 16 residues. V lost 4 bases, J lost 6 bases, and 10 bases stayed unmatched. In nucleotides, the CDR3 is TGCGCCAGCAGCCCCATACGTGACAGGGGCCCCGGGGAGCTGTTTTTT. It yields the protein CASSPIRDRGPGELFF.

This clonotype was observed a handful of times. The chain is built from TRBV25-1 and TRBJ1-2, with D perhaps matching TRBD1 (6 bases). V gave up 3 bases and J gave up 2 bases, with 13 bases separating them. Germline assignment: CDR1 MGHDK and CDR2 SYGVNS. CDR3 size: 15 residues. The CDR3 sequence: CASSDRDRRNYGYTF. CDR3 in DNA: TGTGCCAGCAGTGACCGCGACAGGAGGAACTATGGCTACACCTTC.

This clonotype was counted a few times. The chain carries TRBV12-3 or TRBV12-4 and TRBJ1-1; tentatively, D is TRBD1 (5 bases). The CDR3 extends over 14 amino acids. Trimming left V 6 bases short and J 1 base short, with 12 bases between. The CDR3 DNA reads TGTGCCAGCAGACCGCAGGGTGAGAACACTGAAGCTTTCTTT. Protein sequence: CASRPQGENTEAFF.

The rearrangement joins TRBV3-1 to TRBJ1-1; 8 nucleotides line up with TRBD1. V trimming: 6 bases; J trimming: 1 base; junction bases outside the gene matches: 4. There are 14 residues in the CDR3. CDR1 LGHDT and CDR2 YNNKEL come from the germline V gene (reference sequence). The CDR3, as DNA: TGTGCCAGCAGGCCCAGGGGGCAGAACACTGAAGCTTTCTTT. Translated, it gives CASRPRGQNTEAFF.

This chain connects TRBV6-1 to TRBJ2-4; 15 bases align to TRBD2. The junction had 7 bases not matched to a gene; V was cut back by 7 bases and J by 6 bases. This CDR3 has 16 residues. Germline V lookup: CDR1 MNHNS, CDR2 SASEGT. The CDR3 region has the DNA TGTGCCAGCACCGGACTAGCGGGAGGGCCCCGAAACATTCAGTACTTC. It codes for CASTGLAGGPRNIQYF.

This clonotype was detected only a few times. The chain recombines TRBV6-1 with TRBJ1-1; D gene unclear. The V gene's germline CDR1 is MNHNS and CDR2 SASEGT. V dropped 7 bases and J dropped 0 bases, with 9 bases sitting between them. This CDR3 has 13 residues. Here the CDR3 DNA reads TGTGCCAGCATTGAGAGTCTGAACACTGAAGCTTTCTTT. Translating gives CASIESLNTEAFF.